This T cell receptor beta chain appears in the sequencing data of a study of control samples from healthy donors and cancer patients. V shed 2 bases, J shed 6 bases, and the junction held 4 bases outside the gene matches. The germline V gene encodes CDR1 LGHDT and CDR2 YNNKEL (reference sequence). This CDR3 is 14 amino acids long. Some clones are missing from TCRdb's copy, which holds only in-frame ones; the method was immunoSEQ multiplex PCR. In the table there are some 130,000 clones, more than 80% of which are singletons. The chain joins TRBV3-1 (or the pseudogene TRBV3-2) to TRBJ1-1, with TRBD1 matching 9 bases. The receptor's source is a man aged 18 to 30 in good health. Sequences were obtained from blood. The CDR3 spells CASSQLQGAAEAFF. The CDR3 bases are TGTGCCAGCAGCCAATTACAGGGGGCGGCTGAAGCTTTCTTT.